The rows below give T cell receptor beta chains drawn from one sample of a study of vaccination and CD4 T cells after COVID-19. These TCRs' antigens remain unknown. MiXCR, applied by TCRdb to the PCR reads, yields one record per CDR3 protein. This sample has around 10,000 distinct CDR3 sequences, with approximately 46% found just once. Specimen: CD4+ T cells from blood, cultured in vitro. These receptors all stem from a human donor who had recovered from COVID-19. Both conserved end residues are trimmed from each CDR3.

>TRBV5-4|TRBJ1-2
ASSWGSGGSYGYT
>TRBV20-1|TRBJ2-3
SAREGRGRTDTQY
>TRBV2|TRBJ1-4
ASSEASEKLF
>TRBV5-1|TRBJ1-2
ASSLEGDGYGYT
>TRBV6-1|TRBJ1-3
ASSDQGVLSGNTIY
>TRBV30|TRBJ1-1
AWSRSFNTEAF
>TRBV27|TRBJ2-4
ASSPRLAKNIQY
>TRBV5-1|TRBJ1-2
ASSQSSLTGGTYGYT
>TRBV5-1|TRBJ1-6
ASSRRDRGSSPLH
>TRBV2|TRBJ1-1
ASSEVSRNTEAF
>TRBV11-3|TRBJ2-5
ASSFTGGRGETQY
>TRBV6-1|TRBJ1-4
ASRKRRDSSTNEKLF
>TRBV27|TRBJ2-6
ASSPPGGSTGANVLT
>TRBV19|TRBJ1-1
ASRDRDREAF
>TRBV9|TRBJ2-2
ASSAWTGGHTGELF
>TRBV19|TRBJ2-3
ASSIAITDTQY
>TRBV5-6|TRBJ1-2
ASSPGTGLRRVYGYT
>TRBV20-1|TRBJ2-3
SADPLLLRAGDTQY
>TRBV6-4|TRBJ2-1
ASSKEISKVHEQF
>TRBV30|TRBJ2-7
AWKGTGVLSSYEQY
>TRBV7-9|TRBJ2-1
ASSSSVRGGSSSYNEQF
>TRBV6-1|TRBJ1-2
ASRRGGTGDNGYT
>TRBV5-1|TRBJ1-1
ASSSVPGLNTEAF
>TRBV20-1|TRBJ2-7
SARDSRLAGPFSYEQY
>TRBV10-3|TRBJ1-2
AVGQGPNYGYT
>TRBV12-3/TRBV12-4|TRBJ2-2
ASSFGENTGELF
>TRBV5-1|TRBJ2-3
ASSSQPSSTDTQY
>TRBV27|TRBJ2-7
ASSSRQGTSVSVYEQY
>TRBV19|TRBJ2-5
ASSTDRGETQY
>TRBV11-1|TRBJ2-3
ASSSAREDTQY
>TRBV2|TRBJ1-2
ATGAGTGFPYT
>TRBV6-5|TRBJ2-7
ASSSQRQGVYEQY
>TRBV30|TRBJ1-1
AWSVLQSTGKAEAF
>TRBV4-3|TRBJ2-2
ASSQDLQVNTGELF
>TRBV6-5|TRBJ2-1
ASSYERSSYNEQF
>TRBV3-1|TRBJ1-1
ASNQDVTGLNTEAF
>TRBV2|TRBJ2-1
ASRVEGILFSYNEQF
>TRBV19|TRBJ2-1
ASSIQRGASYNEQF
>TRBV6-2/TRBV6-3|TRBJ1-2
ASSRTQGVGSNYGYT
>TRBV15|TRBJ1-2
ATSRLGRSGYT
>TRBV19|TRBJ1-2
ASSINSYYGYT
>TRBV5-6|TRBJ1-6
ASSLGRDSPLH
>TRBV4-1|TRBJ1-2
ASSHFVSQSATNYGYT
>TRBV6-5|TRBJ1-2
ASSSNGPRDST
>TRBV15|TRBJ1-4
ATSRAGGKDRVEKLF